This TCR beta chain was sequenced during a study of blood T cell repertoires in COVID-19. The CDR3 consists of 14 residues. Germline CDR1 is LNHDA and CDR2 is SQIVND (reference sequence). V lost 7 bases to trimming and J lost 3 bases; unmatched junction nucleotides: 4. The data were produced by immunoSEQ multiplex PCR, yet TCRdb's version contains in-frame clones alone and is incomplete. The sample lists approximately 230,000 clones, around 86% occurring once. The chain links TRBV19 to TRBJ1-5; the match to TRBD1 covers 9 bases. Sample: PBMCs or T cells enriched from blood (not recorded which). The clonotype comes from a man between 40 and 49 years old who had recovered from COVID-19. The DNA for the CDR3 is TGTGCCAGTACCGGGACAGGGTACAATCAGCCCCAGCATTTT. Translating gives CASTGTGYNQPQHF.